This TCR beta chain was obtained from a study of cytomegalovirus exposure and HLA in healthy donors. PCR amplification relied on 60 Vbeta primers (plus 13 Jbeta primers). TCRdb keeps only in-frame clones here, not all; method: immunoSEQ multiplex PCR. The data contain 70,000 or so clones, around 86% of them singletons. V was trimmed by 10 bases and J by 2 bases, leaving 10 bases between them. Germline CDR1 MNHNS, CDR2 SASEGT. CDR3 size: 12 residues. This sequence joins TRBV6-1 and TRBJ2-3, with D maybe TRBD2 (6 bases). The receptor was derived from a young woman in good health and CMV-seronegative. Source material: PBMCs. CDR3 coding DNA: TGTGCCACCTGGGGGGACACAGATACGCAGTATTTT. Protein product: CATWGDTDTQYF.